The TCR beta chain under discussion was sequenced for a study of T cell changes during pregnancy in multiple sclerosis. This clone appeared once. From germline, CDR1 is SGHDT and CDR2 YYEEEE. The J segment lost 0 bases and the V segment lost 3 bases, leaving 4 bases of the junction unmatched. The CDR3 is made up of 17 amino acids. Libraries were prepared by immunoSEQ multiplex PCR; TCRdb keeps only in-frame clonotypes and omits some of them. The table shows about 80,000 clones, with approximately 94% occurring only once. The specimen comprised peripheral blood, sampled in the third trimester of pregnancy. The TCR sequence derives from a female donor with multiple sclerosis, enrolled in a pregnancy study. The rearrangement uses TRBV5-6 and TRBJ1-6; the match to TRBD1 covers 9 bases. The CDR3 coding sequence is TGTGCCAGCAGCTACGGACAGGGGCACTCCTATAATTCACCCCTCCACTTT. It codes for CASSYGQGHSYNSPLHF. The full variable domain, in which reference TRBV5-6 and TRBJ1-6 provide the parts outside the CDR3, is DAGVTQSPTHLIKTRGQQVTLRCSPKSGHDTVSWYQQALGQGPQFIFQYYEEEERQRGNFPDRFSGHQFPNYSSELNVNALLLGDSALYLCASSYGQGHSYNSPLHFGNGTRLTVT.